This T cell receptor beta chain was sequenced in a study of human T cells and chemical hapten exposure. TCRdb called the RACE reads again in MiXCR, with one record for every CDR3 protein. The profile shows about 160,000 distinct CDR3 sequences, about 30% of them singletons. Described time point: patch test 3, about 24 weeks after DPC sensitization. Described treatment: therapeutic diphenylcyclopropenone sensitization with weekly scalp DPC. V lost 1 base and J 6 bases, leaving 9 bases between the germline ends. This CDR3 has 12 residues. Germline V gene lookup returns CDR1 DFQATT and CDR2 SNEGSKA (reference sequence). This clonotype was seen more than once but under ten times.

The gene calls are TRBV20-1 and TRBJ1-1; TRBD1 is a possible D gene (6 bases). This specimen consisted of whole blood, obtained in connection with sensitization to the hapten diphenylcyclopropenone (DPC). The source is a young woman with alopecia areata. Some clones in this sample may be carry-over from other donors' samples. This chain's CDR3 is CSARGGGPEAFF. The CDR3 nucleotides read TGCAGTGCTAGAGGGGGGGGCCCTGAAGCTTTCTTT.